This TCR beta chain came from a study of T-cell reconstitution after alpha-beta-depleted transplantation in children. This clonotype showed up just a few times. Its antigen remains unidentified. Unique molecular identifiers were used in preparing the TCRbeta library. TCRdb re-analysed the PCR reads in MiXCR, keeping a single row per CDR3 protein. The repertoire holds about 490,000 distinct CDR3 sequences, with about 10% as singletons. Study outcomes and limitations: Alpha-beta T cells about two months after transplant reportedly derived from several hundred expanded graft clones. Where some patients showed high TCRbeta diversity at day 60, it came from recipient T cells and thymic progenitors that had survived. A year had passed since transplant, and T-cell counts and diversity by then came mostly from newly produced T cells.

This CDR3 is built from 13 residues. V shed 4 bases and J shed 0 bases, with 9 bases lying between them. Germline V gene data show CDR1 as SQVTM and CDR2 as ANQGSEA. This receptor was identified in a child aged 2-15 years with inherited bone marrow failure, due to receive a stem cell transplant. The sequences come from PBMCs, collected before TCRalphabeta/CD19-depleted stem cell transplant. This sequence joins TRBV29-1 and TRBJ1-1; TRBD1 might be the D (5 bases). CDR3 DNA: TGCAGCGTTGGGGGGGGGATGAACACTGAAGCTTTCTTT. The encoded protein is CSVGGGMNTEAFF.